Listed here are 28 T cell receptor beta chains from one sample, sequenced in a study of blood T cell repertoires in COVID-19. Generated by immunoSEQ multiplex PCR, the TCRdb table keeps only in-frame clones and is missing some. This table has almost 200,000 clones, 85% to 90% appearing once. Sequencing input: peripheral blood. These receptors were taken from a woman in her 70s with acute or convalescent COVID-19.

CDR3 region: CASSSNPTVNYGYTF. DNA for the CDR3: TGTGCCAGCAGTTCCAACCCGACAGTTAACTATGGCTACACCTTC. The gene calls are TRBV6-5 and TRBJ1-2; tentatively, D is TRBD1 (5 bases). V lost 4 bases and J lost 1, with 13 bases in between. Per the germline V gene, CDR1 is MNHEY and CDR2 is SVGAGI. CDR3 length equals 15 residues.

This chain joins TRBV23-1 and TRBJ2-7, with TRBD1 matching over 8 bases. TRBV23-1 is an open reading frame whose function is uncertain. J lost 7 bases, V lost 7 bases, and 6 bases had no gene match. The CDR3 length is 12 residues. For the CDR3, the DNA is TGCGCCAGCACCGGACAGGGACAAGAGCAGTACTTC. It codes for CASTGQGQEQYF.

The chain uses TRBV24-1 and TRBJ2-1; the match to TRBD2 covers 7 bases. J gave up 0 bases and V 2 bases, and 9 bases lay outside the gene matches. The germline CDR1 and CDR2 sequences are KGHDR and SFDVKD. The CDR3 is 18 amino acids. The CDR3 loop is CATSDYGGGGSSYNEQFF. CDR3 nucleotide sequence: TGTGCCACCAGTGATTACGGCGGCGGCGGGAGCTCCTACAATGAGCAGTTCTTC.

The chain combines TRBV9 with TRBJ1-3, with no clear D. CDR3 size: 15 residues. Germline V CDR1 and CDR2: SGDLS, YYNGEE. With 2 bases removed from V and 0 bases from J, the gap between germline ends came to 9 bases. The CDR3 sequence is CASSVLDFSGNTIYF. CDR3 DNA sequence: TGTGCCAGCAGCGTTCTCGACTTCTCTGGAAACACCATATATTTT.

The chain carries TRBV6-5 and TRBJ2-7; 7 nucleotides agree with TRBD1. J lost 1 base, V lost 5 bases, and 2 bases had no gene match. Germline lookup yields CDR1 MNHEY and CDR2 SVGAGI. CDR3 length: 13 amino acids. The CDR3 protein is CASSQQGSYEQYF. The CDR3 DNA reads TGTGCCAGCAGTCAACAGGGGTCCTACGAGCAGTACTTC.

Of note for this clone: The sample contains more than one DNA sequence encoding this CDR3. The V gene is TRBV5-1, the J gene TRBJ2-3, with TRBD2 identical over 13 bases. Germline V lookup: CDR1 SGHRS, CDR2 YFSETQ. The CDR3 is 15 residues long. V lost 2 bases, J lost 3 bases, and 0 bases stayed unmatched. The DNA of the CDR3 is TGCGCCAGCAGCTTACTAGCGGGAGGGACAGATACGCAGTATTTT. This sequence encodes CASSLLAGGTDTQYF.

The J gene is TRBJ2-3, the V gene TRBV19; TRBD2 matches at 11 bases. Unmatched junction bases numbered 5, after V lost 4 bases and J lost 2 bases. The CDR3 is made up of 16 amino acids. From germline, CDR1 is LNHDA and CDR2 SQIVND (reference sequence). CDR3 residues: CASSTRLAGLTDTQYF. In DNA form, the CDR3 reads TGTGCCAGTAGTACCCGACTAGCGGGACTCACAGATACGCAGTATTTT.

V and J are TRBV19 and TRBJ2-5; possibly TRBD2 for D (5 bases). Trimming removed 3 bases from V and 4 bases from J, with 9 bases in between. This CDR3 comprises 13 residues. Looked up from germline, CDR1 is LNHDA and CDR2 is SQIVND (reference sequence). For the CDR3, the DNA is TGTGCCAGTAGTATTTCTGGAGGAGAGACCCAGTACTTC. Residues: CASSISGGETQYF. Complete variable domain (other parts from reference TRBV19 and TRBJ2-5): DGGITQSPKYLFRKEGQNVTLSCEQNLNHDAMYWYRQDPGQGLRLIYYSQIVNDFQKGDIAEGYSVSREKKESFPLTVTSAQKNPTAFYLCASSISGGETQYFGPGTRLLVL.

V is TRBV18 and J is TRBJ2-1; 8 nucleotides agree with TRBD2. V lost 6 bases, J lost 3 bases, and 10 bases stayed unmatched. Looked up from germline, CDR1 is KGHSH and CDR2 is LQKENI. The CDR3 is 16 residues long. The CDR3 loop reads CASSLSTSGNYNEQFF. The CDR3, as DNA: TGTGCCAGCTCCCTCTCCACTAGCGGAAACTACAATGAGCAGTTCTTC. The full variable domain, rest sourced from reference TRBV18 and TRBJ2-1, is NAGVMQNPRHLVRRRGQEARLRCSPMKGHSHVYWYRQLPEEGLKFMVYLQKENIIDESGMPKERFSAEFPKEGPSILRIQQVVRGDSAAYFCASSLSTSGNYNEQFFGPGTRLTVL.

The chain uses TRBV7-3 and TRBJ2-1, with 10 bases identical to TRBD2. Germline lookup yields CDR1 SGHTA and CDR2 FQGTGA. This CDR3 is built from 13 residues. The V segment lost 8 bases and the J segment 10 bases; nucleotides outside the gene matches: 8. The CDR3 sequence is CASGSGRAGEQFF. Written as DNA, the CDR3 is TGTGCCAGCGGGAGCGGGAGGGCCGGCGAGCAGTTCTTC.

The rearrangement joins TRBV6-5 to TRBJ1-2; a weak D match, TRBD1 (5 bases). Germline CDR1 MNHEY, CDR2 SVGAGI. Trimming removed 4 bases at V and 7 bases at J, with 19 bases between. The CDR3 has 15 residues. CDR3 coding DNA: TGTGCCAGCAGTTCGTACAGGTCTCTAAAAGGTGGCTACACCTTC. It codes for CASSSYRSLKGGYTF.

The chain combines TRBV6-1 with TRBJ1-5; D is possibly TRBD1 (6 bases). This CDR3 comprises 16 residues. Deletions cut 4 bases from V and 6 bases from J, with 19 bases between. Germline CDR1 is MNHNS and CDR2 is SASEGT. CDR3 region: CASSAVSGVWAQPQHF. In nucleotides, the CDR3 is TGTGCCAGCAGTGCGGTATCAGGGGTTTGGGCTCAGCCCCAGCATTTT.

Here the CDR3 reads CASSLSGGRANTGELFF. The CDR3 nucleotides read TGTGCCAGCAGTTTATCCGGCGGGAGGGCCAACACCGGGGAGCTGTTTTTT. The chain couples TRBV27 to TRBJ2-2; 9 bases line up with TRBD2. This CDR3 has 17 amino acids. Germline V gene data show CDR1 as MNHEY and CDR2 as SMNVEV (reference sequence). With V trimmed by 0 bases and J by 2 bases, 4 bases remained unmatched.

The chain has TRBV11-1 and TRBJ1-1; 9 bases line up with TRBD1. V shed 4 bases, J shed 1 base, and the junction held 4 bases outside the gene matches. The V gene's germline CDR1 is SGHAT and CDR2 FQDESV (reference sequence). The CDR3 extends over 15 amino acids. Here the CDR3 DNA reads TGTGCCAGCAGCTCTATGGGACAGGGGAACACTGAAGCTTTCTTT. Translating gives CASSSMGQGNTEAFF. The whole variable domain, filled in from reference TRBV11-1 and TRBJ1-1, reads EAEVAQSPRYKITEKSQAVAFWCDPISGHATLYWYRQILGQGPELLVQFQDESVVDDSQLPKDRFSAERLKGVDSTLKIQPAELGDSAMYLCASSSMGQGNTEAFFGQGTRLTVV.

This sequence joins TRBV12-3 or TRBV12-4 and TRBJ1-1; D remains ambiguous. This CDR3 has 13 amino acids. V lost 7 bases to trimming and J lost 1 base, with 10 bases between them. The CDR3 coding sequence is TGTGCCAGCAACTATGGCAAGAACACTGAAGCTTTCTTT. It yields the protein CASNYGKNTEAFF.

The chain uses TRBV5-6 and TRBJ1-1; 7 nucleotides align to TRBD1. This CDR3 comprises 14 residues. Germline assignment: CDR1 SGHDT and CDR2 YYEEEE. The V gene end was trimmed by 7 bases and the J gene end by 7 bases; junction bases not matched to a gene: 13. The CDR3 protein is CASQGAGGGFEAFF. In DNA, the CDR3 is TGTGCCAGCCAAGGGGCCGGAGGGGGCTTTGAAGCTTTCTTT.

The chain joins TRBV28 to TRBJ1-2; 9 bases agree with TRBD1. The length of the CDR3 is 16 residues. Germline V gene sequence: CDR1 MDHEN, CDR2 SYDVKM. The ends lost 6 bases at V and 2 bases at J; junction bases unmatched: 10. The chain's CDR3 is CASSLLPGQGNYGYTF. The CDR3 DNA reads TGTGCCAGCAGCCTCCTCCCGGGACAGGGAAACTATGGCTACACCTTC.

The rearrangement joins TRBV25-1 to TRBJ1-4, with D possibly matching TRBD1 (6 bases). This CDR3 spans 12 amino acids. Per germline, CDR1 MGHDK and CDR2 SYGVNS. Trimming pared 1 base from V and 10 bases from J, leaving 7 bases between. The CDR3 sequence is CASSESDRKLFF. The CDR3 nucleotides read TGTGCCAGCAGTGAATCGGACAGAAAACTGTTTTTT.

This clone has just one count. CDR3 loop: CASTKTSGTAYNEQFF. CDR3 DNA sequence: TGTGCCAGTACCAAAACCTCCGGGACAGCTTACAATGAGCAGTTCTTC. This chain uses TRBV19 with TRBJ2-1, with 7 bases aligning to TRBD1. The J segment lost 4 bases and the V segment lost 7 bases, leaving 13 bases of the junction unmatched. The CDR3 totals 16 residues. From germline, CDR1 is LNHDA and CDR2 SQIVND (reference sequence).

This rearrangement joins TRBV7-7 to TRBJ2-1; 9 nucleotides line up with TRBD2. The length of the CDR3 is 15 residues. V shed 1 base and J 9 bases; nucleotides not matched to a gene: 7. CDR1 and CDR2 from the germline V gene are SSHAT and FNYEAQ (reference sequence). The CDR3 region has the DNA TGTGCCAGCAGCTTAGTGTCTAGCGGGATCGGTGAGCAGTTCTTC. Its translation is CASSLVSSGIGEQFF.

Only one count was recorded for this clone. V and J are TRBV4-1 and TRBJ1-6; 11 bases agree with TRBD1. This CDR3 spans 16 amino acids. Germline V CDR1 and CDR2: MGHRA, YSYEKL. V was clipped by 1 base and J by 9 bases; unmatched bases: 5. This chain's CDR3 is CASSQVRTGGPSPLHF. The CDR3 DNA is TGCGCCAGCAGCCAAGTCCGGACAGGGGGCCCTTCACCCCTCCACTTT.

The chain uses TRBV5-4 and TRBJ2-1, with TRBD1 matching over 7 bases. This CDR3 is 14 amino acids long. With V trimmed by 2 bases and J by 9 bases, 8 bases remained unmatched. Germline V lookup: CDR1 SGHNT, CDR2 YYREEE (reference sequence). The CDR3 sequence: CASSFRGGSVEQFF. In DNA, the CDR3 is TGTGCCAGCAGCTTTAGAGGGGGCAGTGTTGAGCAGTTCTTC.

The chain carries TRBV29-1 and TRBJ1-1; 8 positions agree with TRBD1. The germline V gene encodes CDR1 SQVTM and CDR2 ANQGSEA. The CDR3 sequence is 12 residues long. The CDR3 loop reads CNVRTGLSEAFF. For the CDR3, the DNA is TGCAACGTCCGGACAGGGTTATCTGAAGCTTTCTTT.

The chain joins TRBV5-1 to TRBJ2-2; the match to TRBD1 covers 8 bases. The CDR3 is 16 residues long. CDR1 and CDR2 (germline): SGHRS, YFSETQ. V gave up 2 bases and J gave up 3 bases; unmatched junction bases: 6. The CDR3 is CASSLFTGGYTGELFF. CDR3 DNA: TGCGCCAGCAGCTTATTCACAGGGGGTTACACCGGGGAGCTGTTTTTT. The full variable domain, completed using reference TRBV5-1 and TRBJ2-2, is KAGVTQTPRYLIKTRGQQVTLSCSPISGHRSVSWYQQTPGQGLQFLFEYFSETQRNKGNFPGRFSGRQFSNSRSEMNVSTLELGDSALYLCASSLFTGGYTGELFFGEGSRLTVL.

V usage is TRBV10-2 and J usage is TRBJ1-5; 7 bases match TRBD1. V lost 5 bases and J lost 1; bases outside the gene matches: 8. CDR1 and CDR2 from the germline V gene are WSHSY and SAAADI. The CDR3 extends over 16 amino acids. CDR3 nucleotides: TGCGCCAGCAGTCCCCGGAACAGGGGAAGCAATCAGCCCCAGCATTTT. Protein product: CASSPRNRGSNQPQHF.

V and J are TRBV19 and TRBJ2-5, with a tentative D call TRBD2 (6 bases). Germline V gene lookup returns CDR1 LNHDA and CDR2 SQIVND (reference sequence). V lost 4 bases and J 5 bases, leaving 14 bases between the germline ends. This CDR3 is built from 14 residues. CDR3 bases: TGTGCCAGTAGTACCCGGGAGTTGTTGGAGACCCAGTACTTC. This codes for CASSTRELLETQYF.

The chain recombines TRBV3-1 (or the pseudogene TRBV3-2) with TRBJ2-7; possibly TRBD2 for D (6 bases). Germline CDR1 is LGHDT and CDR2 is YNNKEL (reference sequence). V lost 3 bases and J 0 bases, leaving 9 bases between the germline ends. The CDR3 runs 14 residues. The CDR3 DNA sequence: TGTGCCAGCAGCCAGGGACTTAGCTCCTACGAGCAGTACTTC. Its translation is CASSQGLSSYEQYF.

The chain links TRBV5-6 to TRBJ1-1; D not certain. The CDR3 is 13 residues long. V gave up 1 base and J gave up 7 bases, with 11 bases separating them. Germline V CDR1 and CDR2: SGHDT, YYEEEE. This CDR3 reads CASSLSGPGEAFF. The CDR3 coding sequence is TGTGCCAGCAGCTTGAGCGGCCCCGGTGAAGCTTTCTTT.